Below, one T cell receptor beta chain is given with its context. Its specificity is unknown. With V trimmed by 0 bases and J by 6 bases, 8 bases remained unmatched. Germline values: CDR1 LGHNA, CDR2 YSLEER. This CDR3 contains 16 residues. The sample comes from a study of follicular helper T cells after annual influenza vaccination. Looking at the study overall: Some donors were sampled over the 2013-2014, 2014-2015 and 2015-2016 vaccinations.

Noted time point: 2015-2016 season, pre-vaccination. Each time point used about 35 to 100 mL of blood. Using immunoSEQ multiplex PCR, the repertoire was profiled, and TCRdb retains in-frame clones only, with some absent. The table records roughly 1,500 clones, 84% of them present only once. Broader study findings: Day 7 ICOS+CD38+ clones later appeared mostly in ICOS-CD38- cTfh. Yearly vaccinations repeatedly recalled conserved clonotypes in ICOS+CD38+ cTfh.

The sample in question was CXCR5+ CD38- circulating T follicular helper cells from blood, obtained on the day of influenza vaccination. The sample's subset: circulating Tfh, non-naive CD4+CXCR5+PD-1+ (ICOS+CD38+ or ICOS-CD38-). This chain uses TRBV4-3 with TRBJ2-5, with 9 nucleotides matching TRBD2. This receptor was obtained from an adult who received the influenza vaccine. CDR3 sequence: CASSQDLAGGLKTQYF. The CDR3 DNA reads as TGCGCCAGCAGCCAAGATCTGGCGGGGGGGCTAAAGACCCAGTACTTC.